This is a list of T cell receptor beta chains from one sample in a study of regulatory T cells in long-lasting Graves disease. MiXCR, run by TCRdb on the multiplex PCR reads, gives a single entry per CDR3 protein. In the table there are around 450,000 distinct CDR3 sequences, about 17% of which are singletons. Another study also made use of these data, one on T cells in Graves' hyperthyroidism and ophthalmopathy.

Sequenced material: peripheral blood mononuclear cells (PBMCs), taken at new diagnosis, from a patient treated with antithyroid drugs. These receptors originate from a man aged 40-49 years with Graves disease. CDR3s include the opening cysteine and the closing phenylalanine or tryptophan. The D gene is left open where the match is weak. A row's size may be missing; if present it is once, few, many or a size class.

v_call,clone_size,j_call,d_call,cdr3_nt,cdr3_aa
TRBV20-1,.,TRBJ2-7,.,TGCAGTGCTCTCAACACAGGGAGTCGCGAGCAGTACTTC,CSALNTGSREQYF
TRBV7-9,many,TRBJ2-1,TRBD2,TGTGCCAGCAGCTTAGCACTAGCGGAGGTAAATGAGCAGTTCTTC,CASSLALAEVNEQFF
TRBV12-3/TRBV12-4,many,TRBJ1-5,TRBD1,TGTGCCAGCACCCGGACAGGGGGCGACCAGCCCCAGCATTTT,CASTRTGGDQPQHF
TRBV24-1,many,TRBJ2-3,TRBD2,TGTGCCACCAGTGACTCGACTTGGGGTCGGGAGGGCACAGATACGCAGTATTTT,CATSDSTWGREGTDTQYF
TRBV20-1,few,TRBJ2-7,.,TGCAGTGCTAGAGATATTGGGCGGGATGCCTACGAGCAGTACTTC,CSARDIGRDAYEQYF
TRBV28,few,TRBJ1-5,.,TGTGCCAGCAGAGCAGGGGTCCATCAGCCCCAGCATTTT,CASRAGVHQPQHF
TRBV6-1,.,TRBJ1-1,TRBD1,TGTGCCAGCAGGGTCCAAGCGACAGGGAGTACGAACACTGAAGCTTTCTTT,CASRVQATGSTNTEAFF
TRBV12-5,few,TRBJ2-5,TRBD2,TGTGCTAGTGGTACTACTAGCGGGAGGGAGACCCAGTACTTC,CASGTTSGRETQYF
TRBV20-1,few,TRBJ2-7,TRBD2,TGCAGTGCTCCAGCGGCTAGCGGGTATTACGAGCAGTACTTC,CSAPAASGYYEQYF
TRBV28,many,TRBJ1-1,.,TGTGCCAGCAGTAGATCATACACTATTGGGACCCCCGCTGACACTGAAGCTTTCTTT,CASSRSYTIGTPADTEAFF
TRBV6-1,many,TRBJ1-1,.,TGTGCCAGCAGTGACGTCGTCAGGGAGAACACTGAAGCTTTCTTT,CASSDVVRENTEAFF
TRBV12-3/TRBV12-4,.,TRBJ1-4,.,TGTGCCAGCCCCATTAGAGGGGCCCCGGGGACGCCAGCAACTAATGAAAAACTGTTTTTT,CASPIRGAPGTPATNEKLFF
TRBV5-1,few,TRBJ2-5,TRBD1,TGTGCCAGCAGGCCCACCGGGACAGGGATGTACCAAGAGACCCAGTACTTC,CASRPTGTGMYQETQYF
TRBV29-1,many,TRBJ2-1,TRBD2,TGCAGCGTTGACGGAAAGAGCGGGAGCAATGAGCAGTTCTTC,CSVDGKSGSNEQFF
TRBV28,many,TRBJ1-1,TRBD1,TGTGCCAGCAGACCCCGACAGGGACTGAACACTGAAGCTTTCTTT,CASRPRQGLNTEAFF
TRBV27,many,TRBJ2-5,.,TGTGCCAGCAGTTTAAATTACGGGGTAGGGGAGACCCAGTACTTC,CASSLNYGVGETQYF
TRBV18,few,TRBJ2-2,TRBD2,TGTGCCAGCTCACCACCGGGACTAGCAGTCGGCGGGGAGCTGTTTTTT,CASSPPGLAVGGELFF
TRBV19,once,TRBJ1-5,.,TGTACCAGCCACTGGGACAGCAATCAGCCCCAGCATTTT,CTSHWDSNQPQHF
TRBV5-4,few,TRBJ2-5,.,TGTGCCAGCAGCTTTGACTACGACTTAGAGACCCAGTACTTC,CASSFDYDLETQYF
TRBV11-1,many,TRBJ1-1,TRBD1,TGTGCCAGCAGCCATAGGACAGGGGTGAAGGCTGAAGCTTTCTTT,CASSHRTGVKAEAFF
TRBV7-9,many,TRBJ1-1,.,TGTGCCAGCAGCACTCCAGGGGAGAAGGCTAGGTATGCTTTCTTT,CASSTPGEKARYAFF
TRBV20-1,many,TRBJ2-7,.,TGCAGTGCTACTGGGGCTATCTACGAGCAGTACTTC,CSATGAIYEQYF
TRBV14,.,TRBJ2-3,TRBD1,TGTGCCAGCAGCCAAACAGGGGGATCCACAGATACGCAGTATTTT,CASSQTGGSTDTQYF
TRBV11-2,many,TRBJ2-7,.,TGTGCCAGCAGCCCCAGTCCCGAATCCTACGAGCAGTACTTC,CASSPSPESYEQYF
TRBV6-9,many,TRBJ2-1,.,TGTGCCAGCAGTTATCTCTCGCGGGGCCCCTACAATGAGCAGTTCTTC,CASSYLSRGPYNEQFF
TRBV19,many,TRBJ2-5,.,TGTGCCAGTAGTATCCTTGTCGGAAGAGAGCAAGAGACCCAGTACTTC,CASSILVGREQETQYF
TRBV12-3/TRBV12-4,many,TRBJ1-6,TRBD1,TGTGCCAGCAATAAAGACAGGGGACAGTCACCCCTCCACTTT,CASNKDRGQSPLHF
TRBV28,many,TRBJ2-3,.,TGTGCCAGCAGTTTGTTAGGGCCAGGCGGTACAGATACGCAGTATTTT,CASSLLGPGGTDTQYF